This T cell receptor beta chain was sequenced in a study of blood T cell repertoires in COVID-19. Original analysis: Amplified reference gene primers provided the basis for estimating nucleated cell counts. Repertoires were generated with immunoSEQ multiplex PCR, while TCRdb's copy carries only in-frame clones and drops some. Clone size and the V and J calls come from that table; the DNA yielded D and trimming. The sample contains 150,000 or so clones, around 87% of which appear only once. CDR1 is SGHNT and CDR2 is YYREEE in the germline V gene (reference sequence). The CDR3 has 12 residues. V was clipped by 0 bases and J by 3 bases, with 4 bases between them.

The V gene is TRBV5-4, the J gene TRBJ2-7; unclear D gene. The source is a man between 60 and 70 years old with COVID-19, enrolled during active disease. Sequenced material: peripheral blood. The CDR3 DNA sequence: TGTGCCAGCAGCTTGGTCGGCTACGAGCAGTACTTC. Translation: CASSLVGYEQYF.